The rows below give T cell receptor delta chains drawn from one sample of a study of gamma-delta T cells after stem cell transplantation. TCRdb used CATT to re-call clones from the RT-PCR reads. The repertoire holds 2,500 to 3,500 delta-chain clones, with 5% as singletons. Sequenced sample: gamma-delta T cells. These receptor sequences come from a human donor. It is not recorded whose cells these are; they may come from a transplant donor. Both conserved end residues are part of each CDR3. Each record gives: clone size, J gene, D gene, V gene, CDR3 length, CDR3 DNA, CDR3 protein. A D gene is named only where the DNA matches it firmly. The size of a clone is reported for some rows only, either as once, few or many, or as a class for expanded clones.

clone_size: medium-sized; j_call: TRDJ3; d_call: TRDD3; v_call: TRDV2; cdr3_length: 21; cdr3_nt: TGTGCCTGTGACACCCCCTCAACTGGGGGAGCCAGCTCCTGGGACACCCGACAGATGTTTTTC; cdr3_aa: CACDTPSTGGASSWDTRQMFF
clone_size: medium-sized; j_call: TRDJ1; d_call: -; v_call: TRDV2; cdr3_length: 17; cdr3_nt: TGTGCCTGTGACACTCTCCTTCCCCGGAAAGACACCGATAAACTCATCTTT; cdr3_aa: CACDTLLPRKDTDKLIF
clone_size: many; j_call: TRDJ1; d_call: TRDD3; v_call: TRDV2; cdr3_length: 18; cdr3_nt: TGTGCCTGTGACCGCCTCAAAAGTACTGGGGGATACACCGATAAACTCATCTTT; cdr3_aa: CACDRLKSTGGYTDKLIF
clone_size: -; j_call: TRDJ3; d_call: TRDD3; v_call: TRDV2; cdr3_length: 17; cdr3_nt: TGTGCCTGTGACACGGTGGGGGACCCCGAGGACACCCGACAGATGTTTTTC; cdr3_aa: CACDTVGDPEDTRQMFF
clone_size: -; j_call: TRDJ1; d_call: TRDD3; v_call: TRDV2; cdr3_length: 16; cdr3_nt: TGTGCCTGTGACGGGCTACTGGGGGATTCCACCGATAAACTCATCTTT; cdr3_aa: CACDGLLGDSTDKLIF
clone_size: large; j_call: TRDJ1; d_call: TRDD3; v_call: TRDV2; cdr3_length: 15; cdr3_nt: TGTGCCTGTGATCCCGTGGGGGGGATCACCGATAAACTCATCTTT; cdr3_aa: CACDPVGGITDKLIF
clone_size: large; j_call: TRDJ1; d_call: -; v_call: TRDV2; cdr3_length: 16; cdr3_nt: TGTGCCTGTGACACCGTGGGGGCCCCGGGGACCGATAAACTCATCTTT; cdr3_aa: CACDTVGAPGTDKLIF
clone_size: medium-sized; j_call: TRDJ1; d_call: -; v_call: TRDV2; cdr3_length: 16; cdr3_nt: TGTGCCTGTGACACCGTGGGGTCAATGGAAACCGATAAACTCATCTTT; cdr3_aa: CACDTVGSMETDKLIF
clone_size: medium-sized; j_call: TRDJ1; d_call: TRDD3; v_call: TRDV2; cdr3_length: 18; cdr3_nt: TGTGCCTGTGACCCAATGACTACTGGGGGATACGTCGGCGATAAACTCATCTTT; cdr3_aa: CACDPMTTGGYVGDKLIF
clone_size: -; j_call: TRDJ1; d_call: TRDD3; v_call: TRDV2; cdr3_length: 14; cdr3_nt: TGTGCCTGCTTCGTACTGGGGGATCGAGGTAAACTCATCTTT; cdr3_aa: CACFVLGDRGKLIF
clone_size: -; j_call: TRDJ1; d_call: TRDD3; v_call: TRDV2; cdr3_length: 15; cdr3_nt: TGTGCCTGTGACATTCTGGGGGATTCCACCGATAAACTCATCTTT; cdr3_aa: CACDILGDSTDKLIF
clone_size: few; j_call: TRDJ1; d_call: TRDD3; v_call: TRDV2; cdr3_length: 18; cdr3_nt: TGTGCCTGTGACACCGTAATGGGGGATACGAGTCACACCGATAAACTCATCTTT; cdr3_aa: CACDTVMGDTSHTDKLIF
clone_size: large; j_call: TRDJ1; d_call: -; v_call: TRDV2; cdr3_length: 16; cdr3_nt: TGTGCCTGTGACACCGTCACAGCGATGAAGGCCGATAAACTCATCTTT; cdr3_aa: CACDTVTAMKADKLIF
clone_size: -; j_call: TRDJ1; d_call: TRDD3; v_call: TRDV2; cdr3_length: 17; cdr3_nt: TGTGCCTGTGACACCGTTTCGACTGGGGGATACGCGGCTAAACTCATCTTT; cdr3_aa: CACDTVSTGGYAAKLIF
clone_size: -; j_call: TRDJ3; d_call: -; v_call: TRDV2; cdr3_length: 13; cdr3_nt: TGTGCCTGTGACACCTGGGGCACCCGACAGATGTTTTTC; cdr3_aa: CACDTWGTRQMFF
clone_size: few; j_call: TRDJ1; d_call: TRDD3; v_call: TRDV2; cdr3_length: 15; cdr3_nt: TGTGCCTGTGACCCGCTGGGGGGGATCACCGATAAACTCATCTTT; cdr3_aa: CACDPLGGITDKLIF
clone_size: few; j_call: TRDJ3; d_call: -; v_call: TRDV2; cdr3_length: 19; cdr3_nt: TGTGCCTGTGACGCCACTGGGTCCCGAAGCTCCTGGGACACCCGACAGATGTTTTTC; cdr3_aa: CACDATGSRSSWDTRQMFF
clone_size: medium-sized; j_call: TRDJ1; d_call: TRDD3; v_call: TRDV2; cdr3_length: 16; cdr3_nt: TGTGCCTGTGACACTGCCTGGGGGATGCGTGACGATAAACTCATCTTT; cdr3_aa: CACDTAWGMRDDKLIF
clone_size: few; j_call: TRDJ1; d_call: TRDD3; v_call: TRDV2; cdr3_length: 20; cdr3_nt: TGTGCCTGTGACACGGTCTATGGGGGGGATACGCGGGGGTACACCGATAAACTCATCTTT; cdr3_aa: CACDTVYGGDTRGYTDKLIF
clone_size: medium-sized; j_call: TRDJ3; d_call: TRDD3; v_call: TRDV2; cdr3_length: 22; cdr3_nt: TGTGCCTGTGACACTCTGACTGGGGGATACGCCGCGGCATCCTGGGACACCCGACAGATGTTTTTC; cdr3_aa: CACDTLTGGYAAASWDTRQMFF
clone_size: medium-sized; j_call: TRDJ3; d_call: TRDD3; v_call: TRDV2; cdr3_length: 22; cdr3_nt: TGTGCCTGTGACACCGTGGGGGATACGCCAGGGCTCTTCTCCTGGGACACCCGACAGATGTTTTTC; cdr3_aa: CACDTVGDTPGLFSWDTRQMFF
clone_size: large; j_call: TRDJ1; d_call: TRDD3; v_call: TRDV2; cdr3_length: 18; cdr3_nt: TGTGCCTGTGACACCTTACTGGGGGATACGCCAGCCGGAAAAAAACTCATCTTT; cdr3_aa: CACDTLLGDTPAGKKLIF
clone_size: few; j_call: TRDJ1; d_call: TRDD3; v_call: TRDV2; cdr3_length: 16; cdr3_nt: TGTGCCTGTGACCCTTTACTGGGGGTCGCCACCGATAAACTCATCTTT; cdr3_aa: CACDPLLGVATDKLIF
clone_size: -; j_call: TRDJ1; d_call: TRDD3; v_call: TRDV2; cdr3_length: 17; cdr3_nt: TGTGCCTGTGACACCGTCGGGCGGGATACGTACACCGATAAACTCATCTTT; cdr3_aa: CACDTVGRDTYTDKLIF
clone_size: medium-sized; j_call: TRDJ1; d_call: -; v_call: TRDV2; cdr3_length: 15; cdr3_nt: TGTGCCTGTGACACCGTGGGGTTCAACACCGATAAACTCATCTTT; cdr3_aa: CACDTVGFNTDKLIF
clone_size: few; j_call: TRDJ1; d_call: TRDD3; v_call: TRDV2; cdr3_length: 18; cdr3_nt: TGTGCCTGTGACACTCTACTGGGGGATACGCCGGACACCGATAAACTCATCTTT; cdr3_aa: CACDTLLGDTPDTDKLIF
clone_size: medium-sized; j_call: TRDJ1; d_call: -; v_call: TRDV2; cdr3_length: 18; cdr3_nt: TGTGCCTGTGACACCGTAGCCCCAGCAAACCCAGGGGCCGATAAACTCATCTTT; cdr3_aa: CACDTVAPANPGADKLIF
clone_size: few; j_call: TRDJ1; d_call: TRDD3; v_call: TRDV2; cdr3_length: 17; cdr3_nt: TGTGCCTGTGACACCCTTAGTGGGGGATTACGCATCGATAAACTCATCTTT; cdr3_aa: CACDTLSGGLRIDKLIF
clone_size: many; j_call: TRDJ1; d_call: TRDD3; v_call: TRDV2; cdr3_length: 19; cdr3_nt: TGTGCCTGTGACCCTCTACTGGGGGATACAAAAATGTACACCGATAAACTCATCTTT; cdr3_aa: CACDPLLGDTKMYTDKLIF
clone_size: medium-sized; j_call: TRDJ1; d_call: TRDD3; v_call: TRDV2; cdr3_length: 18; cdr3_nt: TGTGCCTGTGACCCATTATTACGTACTGGGGACCCCACCGATAAACTCATCTTT; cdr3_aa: CACDPLLRTGDPTDKLIF
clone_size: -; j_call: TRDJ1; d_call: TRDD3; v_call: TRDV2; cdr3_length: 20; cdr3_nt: TGTGCCTGTGACACCGTGGGGGATACGAGGGGAGATGAAAACACCGATAAACTCATCTTT; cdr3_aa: CACDTVGDTRGDENTDKLIF
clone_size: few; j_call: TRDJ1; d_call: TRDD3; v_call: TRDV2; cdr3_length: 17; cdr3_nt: TGTGCCTGTGACCCTTTACTGGGGGATACTAAGCCCGATAAACTCATCTTT; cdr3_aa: CACDPLLGDTKPDKLIF
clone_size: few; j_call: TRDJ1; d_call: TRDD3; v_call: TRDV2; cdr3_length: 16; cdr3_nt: TGTGCCTGTGACCCGGTACTGGGGGATTCCACCGATAAACTCATATTT; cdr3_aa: CACDPVLGDSTDKLIF
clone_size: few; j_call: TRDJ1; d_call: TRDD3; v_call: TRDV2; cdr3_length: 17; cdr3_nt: TGTGCCTGTGACACCGTTTCGACTGGGGGACCCACCGATAAACTCATCTTT; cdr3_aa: CACDTVSTGGPTDKLIF
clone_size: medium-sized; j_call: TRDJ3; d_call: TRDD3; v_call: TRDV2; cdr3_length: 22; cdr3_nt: TGTGCCTGTGACATTCCGACTGGGGGATACGGTCCCGGGTCCTGGGACACCCGACAGATGTTTTTC; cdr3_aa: CACDIPTGGYGPGSWDTRQMFF
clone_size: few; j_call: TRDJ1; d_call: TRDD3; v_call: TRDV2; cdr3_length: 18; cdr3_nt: TGTGCCTGTGACACCGTTATTGGGTGGGGGATCCACACCGATAAACTCATCTTT; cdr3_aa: CACDTVIGWGIHTDKLIF
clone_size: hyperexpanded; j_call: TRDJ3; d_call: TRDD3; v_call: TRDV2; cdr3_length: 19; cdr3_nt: TGTGCCTGTGACACCACTGGGGGCTATAGCTCCTGGGACACCCGACAGATGTTTTTC; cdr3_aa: CACDTTGGYSSWDTRQMFF
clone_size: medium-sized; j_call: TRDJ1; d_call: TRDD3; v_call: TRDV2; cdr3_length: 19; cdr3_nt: TGTGCCTGTGACACCGTCCATGGAGGGGATACGACGTACACCGATAAACTCATCTTT; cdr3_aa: CACDTVHGGDTTYTDKLIF
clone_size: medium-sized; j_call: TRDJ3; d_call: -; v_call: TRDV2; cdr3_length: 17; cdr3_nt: TGTGCCTGTGACAGTGTACCGCAATCCTGGGACACCCGACAGATGTTTTTC; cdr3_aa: CACDSVPQSWDTRQMFF
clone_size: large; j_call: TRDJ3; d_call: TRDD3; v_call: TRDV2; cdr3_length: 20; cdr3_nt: TGTGCCTGTGACCAACTGGGGGATGATACTCTCTCCTGGGACACCCGACAGATGTTTTTC; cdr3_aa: CACDQLGDDTLSWDTRQMFF
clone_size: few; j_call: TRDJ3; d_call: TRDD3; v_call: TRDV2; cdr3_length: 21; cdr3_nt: TGTGCCTGTGACACCGTGGAACTGGGGGATACCAGCTCCTGGGACACCCGACAGATGTTTTTC; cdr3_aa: CACDTVELGDTSSWDTRQMFF
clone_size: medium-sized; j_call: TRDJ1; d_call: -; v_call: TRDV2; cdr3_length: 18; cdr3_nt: TGTGCCTGTGACACCGTTGGATCTGCCCGAAGAAATACCGATAAACTCATCTTT; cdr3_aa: CACDTVGSARRNTDKLIF
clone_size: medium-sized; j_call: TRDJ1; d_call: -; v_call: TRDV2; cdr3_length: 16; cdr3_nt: TGTGCCTGTGACACTGTTGATCGGTTATACACCGATAAACTCATCTTT; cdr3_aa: CACDTVDRLYTDKLIF
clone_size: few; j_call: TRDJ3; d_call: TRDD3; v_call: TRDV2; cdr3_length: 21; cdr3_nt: TGTGCCTGTGACACGGTCGGGGGATACCCCAGCACCACCTGGGACACCCGACAGATGTTTTTC; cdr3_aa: CACDTVGGYPSTTWDTRQMFF
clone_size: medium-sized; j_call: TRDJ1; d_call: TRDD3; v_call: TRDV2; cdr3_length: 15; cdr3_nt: TGTGCCTGTGACACTCTGGGGGATGACACCGATAAACTCATCTTT; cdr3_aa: CACDTLGDDTDKLIF
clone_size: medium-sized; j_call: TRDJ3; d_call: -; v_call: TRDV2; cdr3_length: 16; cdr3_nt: TGTGCCTGTGACACCTTGGAGCCCTGGGACACCCGACAGATGTTTTTC; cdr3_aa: CACDTLEPWDTRQMFF
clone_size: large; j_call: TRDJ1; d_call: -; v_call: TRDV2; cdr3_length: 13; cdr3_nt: TGTGCCTGTGACGCCTGGGGTGCCGATAAACTCATCTTT; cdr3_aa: CACDAWGADKLIF
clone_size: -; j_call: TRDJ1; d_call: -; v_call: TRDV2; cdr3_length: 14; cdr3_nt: TGTGCCTGTGACCCGGCCGGGGTGACCGATAAACTCATCTTT; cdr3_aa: CACDPAGVTDKLIF
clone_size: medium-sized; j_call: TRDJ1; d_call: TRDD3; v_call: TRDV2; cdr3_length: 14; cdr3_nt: TGTGCCTGTGACACCTGGGGGATACTCGATAAACTCATCTTT; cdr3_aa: CACDTWGILDKLIF
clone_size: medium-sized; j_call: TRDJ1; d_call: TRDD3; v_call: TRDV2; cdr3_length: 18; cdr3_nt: TGTGCCTGTGACCCCGTACTGGGGGATACGGGATACACCGATAAACTCATCTTT; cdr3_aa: CACDPVLGDTGYTDKLIF
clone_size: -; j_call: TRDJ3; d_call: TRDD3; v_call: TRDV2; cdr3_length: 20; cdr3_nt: TGTGCCTGTGACACGCTGACTGGGGGCTATAGCTCCTGGGACACCCGACAGATGTTTTTC; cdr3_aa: CACDTLTGGYSSWDTRQMFF
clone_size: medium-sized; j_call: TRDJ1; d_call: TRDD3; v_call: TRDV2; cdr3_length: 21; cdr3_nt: TGTGCCTGTGACACCGAATTTGGGCGTACTGGGGGATTCGAGCACACCGATAAACTCATCTTT; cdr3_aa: CACDTEFGRTGGFEHTDKLIF
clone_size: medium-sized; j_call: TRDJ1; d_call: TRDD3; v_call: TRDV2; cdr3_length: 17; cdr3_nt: TGTGCCTGTGACACCGTTGGTGGGGGATACGCGAGCGATAAACTCATCTTT; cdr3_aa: CACDTVGGGYASDKLIF
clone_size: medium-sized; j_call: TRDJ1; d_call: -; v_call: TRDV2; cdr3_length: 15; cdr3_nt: TGTGCCTGTGACACCGTGGGGAATCACACCGATAAACTCATCTTT; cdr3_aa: CACDTVGNHTDKLIF